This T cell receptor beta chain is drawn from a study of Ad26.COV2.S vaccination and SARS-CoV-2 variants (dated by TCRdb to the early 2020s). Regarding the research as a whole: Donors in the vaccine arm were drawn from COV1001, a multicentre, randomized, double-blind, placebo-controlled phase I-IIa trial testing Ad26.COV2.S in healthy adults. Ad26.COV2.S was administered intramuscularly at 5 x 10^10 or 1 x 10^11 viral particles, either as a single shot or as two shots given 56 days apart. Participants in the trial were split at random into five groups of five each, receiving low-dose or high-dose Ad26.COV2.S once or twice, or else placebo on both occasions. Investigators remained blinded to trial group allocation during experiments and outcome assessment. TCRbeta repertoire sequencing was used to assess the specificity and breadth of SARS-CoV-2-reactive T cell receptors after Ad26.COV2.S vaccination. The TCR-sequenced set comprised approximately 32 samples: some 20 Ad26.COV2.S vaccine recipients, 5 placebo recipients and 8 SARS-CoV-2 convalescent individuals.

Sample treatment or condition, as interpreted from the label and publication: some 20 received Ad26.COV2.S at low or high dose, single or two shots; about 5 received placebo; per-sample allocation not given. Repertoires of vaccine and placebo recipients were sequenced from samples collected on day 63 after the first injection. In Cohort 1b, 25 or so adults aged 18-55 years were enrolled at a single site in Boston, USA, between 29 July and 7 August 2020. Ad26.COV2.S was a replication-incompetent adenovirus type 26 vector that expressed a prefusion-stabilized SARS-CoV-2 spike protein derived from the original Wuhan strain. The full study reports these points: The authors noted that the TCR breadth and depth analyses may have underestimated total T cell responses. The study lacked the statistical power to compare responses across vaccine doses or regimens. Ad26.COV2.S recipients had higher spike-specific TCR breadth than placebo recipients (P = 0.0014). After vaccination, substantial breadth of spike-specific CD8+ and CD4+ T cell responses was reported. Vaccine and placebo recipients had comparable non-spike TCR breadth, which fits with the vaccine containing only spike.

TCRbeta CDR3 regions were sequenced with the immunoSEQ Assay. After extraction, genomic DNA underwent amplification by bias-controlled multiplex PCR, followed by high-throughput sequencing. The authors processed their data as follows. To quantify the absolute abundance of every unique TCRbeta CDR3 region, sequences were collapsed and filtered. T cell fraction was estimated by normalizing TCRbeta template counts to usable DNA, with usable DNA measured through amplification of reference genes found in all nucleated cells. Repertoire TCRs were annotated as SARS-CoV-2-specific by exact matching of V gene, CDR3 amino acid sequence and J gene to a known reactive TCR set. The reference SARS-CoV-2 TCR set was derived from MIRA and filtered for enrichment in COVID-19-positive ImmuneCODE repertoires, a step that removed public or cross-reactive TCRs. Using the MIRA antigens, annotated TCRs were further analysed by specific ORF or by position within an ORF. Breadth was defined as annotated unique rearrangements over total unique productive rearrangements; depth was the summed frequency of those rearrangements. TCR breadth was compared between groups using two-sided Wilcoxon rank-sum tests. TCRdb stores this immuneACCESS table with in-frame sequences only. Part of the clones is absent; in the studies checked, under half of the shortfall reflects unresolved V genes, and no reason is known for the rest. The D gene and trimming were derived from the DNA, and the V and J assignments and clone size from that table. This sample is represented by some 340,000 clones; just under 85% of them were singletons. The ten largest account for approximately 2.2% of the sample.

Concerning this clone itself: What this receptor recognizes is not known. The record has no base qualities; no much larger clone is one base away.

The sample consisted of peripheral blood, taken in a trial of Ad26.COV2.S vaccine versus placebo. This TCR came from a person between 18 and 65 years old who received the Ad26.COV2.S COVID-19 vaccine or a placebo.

CDR3 protein: CASSVVGGHYGYTF. The nucleotides read TGTGCCAGCAGCGTAGTCGGGGGCCACTATGGCTACACCTTC. The sequence links TRBV9 to TRBJ1-2; D gene: possibly TRBD1, on 6 matching bases. Taken from the germline V gene, the CDR1 and CDR2 loops are SGDLS and YYNGEE. From its cysteine to its phenylalanine, the CDR3 spans 14 amino acids. Solely the CDR3 DNA is kept, with 42 bases framed from the first base. V gives up 0 bases and J gives up 3 bases, and the segment between their germline ends measures 9 bases.